The sequence of this T cell receptor beta chain was determined in a study of molecular identifiers for immune sequencing clone quantification. Trimming took 0 bases from V and 2 from J, leaving 13 bases between them. In germline, CDR1 is SGHRS, CDR2 YFSETQ. This CDR3 has 16 amino acids. One entry per CDR3 protein results from TCRdb running MiXCR on the PCR reads. The table shows around 460,000 distinct CDR3 sequences, with around 23% occurring only once. This clonotype was seen repeatedly, ten times or more. As yet, its antigen is unknown. Each library that profiled naive CD8 cells came from around 20,000 to 990,000 sorted cells with 10%, 30% or 50% RNA. The study, taken as a whole, reports: Clones above 20 RNA copies contained over 97% of effector molecules and under 1% of naive molecules. More than 800,000 naive cells reportedly did not prevent detection of spiked Jurkat TCR RNA from one cell.

The sequenced sample consisted of naive CD8+ T cells from blood, with Jurkat cell RNA spiked in. Documented subset: FACS-sorted CD8+CD4-CCR7+CD45RA+ naive T cells. This TCR was recovered from a human donor in good health. Some libraries in this study had Jurkat cell RNA spiked in. The chain has TRBV5-1 and TRBJ2-3; maybe TRBD1 (5 bases). The CDR3: CASSLADRALTDTQYF. Here the CDR3 DNA reads TGCGCCAGCAGCTTGGCCGACAGAGCACTCACAGATACGCAGTATTTT.